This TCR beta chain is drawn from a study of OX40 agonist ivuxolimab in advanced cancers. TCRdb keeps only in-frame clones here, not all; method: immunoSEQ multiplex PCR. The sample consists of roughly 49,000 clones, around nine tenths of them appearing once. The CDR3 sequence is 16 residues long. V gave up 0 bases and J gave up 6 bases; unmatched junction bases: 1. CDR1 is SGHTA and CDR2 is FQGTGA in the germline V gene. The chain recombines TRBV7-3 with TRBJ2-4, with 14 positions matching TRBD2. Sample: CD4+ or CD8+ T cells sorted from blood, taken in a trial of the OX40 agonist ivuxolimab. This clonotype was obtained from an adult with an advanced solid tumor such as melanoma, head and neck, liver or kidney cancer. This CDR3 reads CASSLTGTSGGNIQYF. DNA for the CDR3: TGTGCCAGCAGCTTAACGGGGACTAGCGGGGGAAACATTCAGTACTTC.